These 5 T cell receptor beta chains were sequenced from one sample in a study of blood T cell repertoires in COVID-19. The protocol was immunoSEQ multiplex PCR, while the TCRdb copy is restricted to in-frame clones and leaves out a portion. The sample records 300,000 or so clones, more than 75% being singletons. Source material: PBMCs or T cells enriched from blood (not recorded which). These receptors all stem from a woman in her thirties who had recovered from COVID-19.

The CDR3 DNA sequence: TGTGCCAGCAGCTTCGAGCGGGGGCGCACAGATACGCAGTATTTT. Translated: CASSFERGRTDTQYF. The chain joins TRBV7-9 to TRBJ2-3, with 8 bases lining up with TRBD2. Unmatched junction bases numbered 3, after V lost 3 bases and J lost 1 base. Looked up from germline, CDR1 is SEHNR and CDR2 is FQNEAQ (reference sequence). The CDR3 covers 15 residues.

This rearrangement joins TRBV25-1 to TRBJ2-1; 9 bases are a match to TRBD1. In germline, CDR1 is MGHDK, CDR2 SYGVNS. The CDR3 spans 18 residues. V was clipped by 1 base and J by 7 bases; unmatched bases: 14. The CDR3: CASSELGGTGGFKNEQFF. CDR3 DNA sequence: TGTGCCAGCAGTGAATTAGGGGGAACAGGGGGCTTTAAAAATGAGCAGTTCTTC.

This clone was seen a few times. For the CDR3, the DNA is TGTGCCAGCAGCCAAGGCGATAGCAATCAGCCCCAGCATTTT. Translating it yields CASSQGDSNQPQHF. The rearrangement links TRBV4-2 to TRBJ1-5; D remains ambiguous. Germline values: CDR1 LGHNA, CDR2 YNFKEQ. V lost 1 base to trimming and J lost 0 bases, with 4 bases between them. There are 14 residues in the CDR3.

The chain joins TRBV28 to TRBJ1-1; 8 nucleotides match TRBD1. The CDR3 is 12 amino acids. Trimming cost V 5 bases and J 11 bases; bases outside gene matches: 7. Germline V gene lookup returns CDR1 MDHEN and CDR2 SYDVKM. The CDR3 loop is CASSPRGRWAFF. CDR3 bases: TGTGCCAGCAGTCCCAGGGGGCGGTGGGCTTTCTTT.

The chain employs TRBV7-7 and TRBJ2-3; 10 nucleotides line up with TRBD2. This CDR3 spans 14 amino acids. The ends lost 5 bases at V and 3 bases at J; junction bases unmatched: 2. Germline CDR1 is SSHAT and CDR2 is FNYEAQ (reference sequence). CDR3 nucleotides: TGTGCCAGCAGCGTTAGCGGGGGGACAGATACGCAGTATTTT. It yields the protein CASSVSGGTDTQYF.